This TCR beta chain was recorded in a study of blood T cells in healthy people across ages. Researchers collected roughly 9.8 milliliters of peripheral blood from every single donor. No fewer than 7 million PBMCs went into each sample. As for this clonotype: Its cognate antigen is unknown. The junction shows a germline mismatch at one end, possibly a read error.

Study outcomes and limitations: Strong correlation existed between TCR beta diversity and naive T cell percentage. Comparison with aged donors showed that long-lived donors had more naive CD4+ cells and higher diversity.

Germline V gene lookup returns CDR1 SNHLY and CDR2 FYNNEI. CDR3 length equals 13 residues. Then a second PCR, running roughly 7 to 11 cycles, was carried out with a sample-barcoded 5' primer and a J-beta primer mix. In TCRdb, the 5' RACE reads were re-called with MiXCR into one record per CDR3 protein. The data contain 2 million or so distinct CDR3 sequences, roughly 50% of them singletons. This TCR came from a woman in her forties in good health. Material: blood. This sequence joins TRBV2 and TRBJ1-2; TRBD1 matches at 11 bases. The DNA for the CDR3 is TGTGCCAGCAGGGAGGGACAGGGGGAAGGCTATACCTTC. Amino acid sequence: CASREGQGEGYTF.